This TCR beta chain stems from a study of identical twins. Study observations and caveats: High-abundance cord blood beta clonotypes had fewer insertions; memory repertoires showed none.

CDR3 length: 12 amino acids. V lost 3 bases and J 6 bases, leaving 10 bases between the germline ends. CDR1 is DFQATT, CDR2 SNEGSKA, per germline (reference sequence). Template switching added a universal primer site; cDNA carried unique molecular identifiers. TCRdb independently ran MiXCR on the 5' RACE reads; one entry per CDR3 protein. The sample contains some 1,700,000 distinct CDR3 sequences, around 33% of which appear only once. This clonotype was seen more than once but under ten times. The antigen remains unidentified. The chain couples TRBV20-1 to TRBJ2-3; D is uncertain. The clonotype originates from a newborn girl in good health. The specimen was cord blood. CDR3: CSASSYMDTQYF. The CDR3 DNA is TGCAGTGCTAGTTCCTACATGGATACGCAGTATTTT.